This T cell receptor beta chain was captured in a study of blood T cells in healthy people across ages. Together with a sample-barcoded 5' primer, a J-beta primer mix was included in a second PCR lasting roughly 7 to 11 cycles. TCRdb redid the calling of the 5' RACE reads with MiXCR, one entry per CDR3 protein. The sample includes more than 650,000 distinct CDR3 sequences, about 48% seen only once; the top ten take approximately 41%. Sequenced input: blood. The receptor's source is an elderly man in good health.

The chain's CDR3 is CSADGLINTEAFF. CDR3 nucleotides: TGCAGTGCCGACGGATTGATTAACACTGAAGCTTTCTTT. The J gene is TRBJ1-1, the V gene TRBV20-1; D is unclear. The CDR3 sequence is 13 residues long. Trimming shortened V by 6 bases and J by 2 bases, and 13 bases separated the two germline ends. The V gene's germline CDR1 is DFQATT and CDR2 SNEGSKA (reference sequence).